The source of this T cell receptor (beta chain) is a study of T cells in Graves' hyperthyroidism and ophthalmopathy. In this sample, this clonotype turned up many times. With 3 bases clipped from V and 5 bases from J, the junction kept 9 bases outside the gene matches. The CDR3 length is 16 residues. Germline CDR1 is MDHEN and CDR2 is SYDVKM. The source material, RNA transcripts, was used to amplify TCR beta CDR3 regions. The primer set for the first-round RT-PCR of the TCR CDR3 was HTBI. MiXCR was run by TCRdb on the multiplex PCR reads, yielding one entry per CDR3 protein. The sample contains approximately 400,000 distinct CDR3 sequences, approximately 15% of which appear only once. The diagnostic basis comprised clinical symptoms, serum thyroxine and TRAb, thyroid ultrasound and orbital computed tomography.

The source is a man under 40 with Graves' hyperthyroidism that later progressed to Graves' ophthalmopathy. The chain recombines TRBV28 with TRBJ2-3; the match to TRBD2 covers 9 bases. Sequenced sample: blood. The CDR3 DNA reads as TGTGCCAGCAGTTTCCCCAGCGGGGGGCAGGGAGATACGCAGTATTTT. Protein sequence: CASSFPSGGQGDTQYF.